This is a list of T cell receptor beta chains from one sample in a study of CD8 T cells in Susac syndrome. Each CDR3 protein gets one entry after TCRdb re-called the immunoSEQ multiplex PCR reads with MiXCR. The sample shows fewer than 150,000 distinct CDR3 sequences, over 85% of them seen only once. Sequencing used CD8+ T cells from PBMCs. These receptors came from a human donor in good health. The CDR3 runs from the conserved cysteine through the conserved F or W. Each record gives: V gene, J gene, CDR3 protein.

TRBV2,TRBJ1-1,CASSEKPGMNTEAFF
TRBV13,TRBJ2-7,CASSPWTSWSYEQYF
TRBV28,TRBJ2-5,CASSFWASIQETQYF
TRBV12-3/TRBV12-4,TRBJ2-3,CASSLSGQGGDTQYF
TRBV20-1,TRBJ2-2,CSAYSGRNGELFF
TRBV24-1,TRBJ2-1,CATSDLGQGTYNEQFF
TRBV11-1,TRBJ2-3,CASSSAQWLAGGAYETDTQYF
TRBV28,TRBJ2-3,CASSHGQGASSQYF
TRBV5-4,TRBJ2-7,CASSLRTGGFYEQYF
TRBV20-1,TRBJ2-1,CSASGERNYNEQFF
TRBV27,TRBJ2-7,CASSFWSGGQTYEQYF
TRBV29-1,TRBJ2-2,CSVLTGTGELFF
TRBV11-2,TRBJ1-2,CASRSNYGYTF
TRBV25-1,TRBJ2-7,CASSEYPGQHYEQYF
TRBV6-2/TRBV6-3,TRBJ1-2,CASSSRNYGYTF
TRBV11-2,TRBJ1-5,CASSFEGGNQPQHF
TRBV18,TRBJ2-3,CASSLPGLAGADTQYF
TRBV7-9,TRBJ2-4,CASSQIGTSKNIQYF
TRBV27,TRBJ2-1,CASSFEGLPPYNEQFF
TRBV28,TRBJ2-2,CASSTVNTGELFF
TRBV7-9,TRBJ1-5,CASSLGDSPRHQPQHF
TRBV21-1,TRBJ2-3,CASRHPDTQYF
TRBV12-3/TRBV12-4,TRBJ1-2,CASTARGSGPNGYTF
TRBV28,TRBJ2-7,CASSPGGQVGYEQYF
TRBV24-1,TRBJ2-1,CATSDPGLAGGSSYNEQFF
TRBV13,TRBJ1-1,CASSLGKGMTAEAFF
TRBV12-3/TRBV12-4,TRBJ2-7,CASSSGQPPGEQYF
TRBV15,TRBJ2-1,CATSRGADNEQFF
TRBV11-2,TRBJ1-1,CASSMDRRLNTEAFF
TRBV5-6,TRBJ1-1,CASSLNRATEAFF
TRBV27,TRBJ2-3,CASSEQRDTQYF
TRBV28,TRBJ2-7,CASTLREEKYF
TRBV28,TRBJ1-1,CASSFTGWVTEAFF
TRBV20-1,TRBJ2-1,CSARDLTNYNEQFF
TRBV28,TRBJ2-7,CASSLLRAHYEQYF
TRBV27,TRBJ2-1,CASSPTSWSSYNEQFF
TRBV27,TRBJ2-3,CASSRVGTQYF
TRBV12-3/TRBV12-4,TRBJ2-3,CASRAGLALTDTQYF
TRBV29-1,TRBJ1-1,CSVGPGLDTEAFF
TRBV24-1,TRBJ2-5,CATSDSKETQYF
TRBV27,TRBJ2-4,CASSSGGQNIQYF
TRBV9,TRBJ1-5,CASSQPQHF
TRBV20-1,TRBJ2-7,CSASPGLAGITYEQYF
TRBV25-1,TRBJ1-2,CASSDPLLGATYGYTF
TRBV12-3/TRBV12-4,TRBJ2-1,CASSFGLAGPEQFF
TRBV29-1,TRBJ2-3,CSVEDRQGARGGVPDTQYF
TRBV7-9,TRBJ2-1,CASRPPTGEVYNEQFF
TRBV20-1,TRBJ2-1,CSARGRSVSSYNEQFF
TRBV4-1,TRBJ1-2,CASSGNTANYGYTF
TRBV27,TRBJ2-7,CASSGGLLAGEQYF
TRBV20-1,TRBJ2-1,CSARVIAGAIHEQFF
TRBV20-1,TRBJ2-7,CSASAGGGEEQYF
TRBV7-3,TRBJ1-1,CASSLWESDEAFF